This TCR beta chain was retrieved from a study of CD8 T cells in ankylosing spondylitis. Study-wide points: The study looked at matched synovial fluid samples from ankylosing spondylitis patients. Disease-linked clones were reported to be significantly enriched there. In peripheral blood, disease-linked CD8+ clones occurred at relatively low frequencies.

This clonotype was seen many times. The antigen remains undetermined. TCR beta libraries were made by quantitative 5'-RACE with molecular barcodes. TCRdb processed the 5' RACE reads anew with MiXCR; each CDR3 protein has one entry. This table has around 300,000 distinct CDR3 sequences, roughly 10% appearing once. With 3 bases removed from V and 10 bases from J, the gap between germline ends came to 20 bases. Germline V gene lookup returns CDR1 SGHTS and CDR2 YDEGEE. The CDR3 spans 15 residues. The rearrangement uses TRBV5-8 and TRBJ2-1, with TRBD1 as a possible D gene (6 bases). This clonotype originated in a female donor with ankylosing spondylitis or in good health (not recorded which). The sequenced sample consisted of blood, either unsorted or a sorted T cell fraction (not recorded which). DNA of the CDR3: TGTGCCAGCAGCTCCCAGGGGTTTGGGGTTTGGGAGCAGTTCTTC. Translating gives CASSSQGFGVWEQFF.